These 30 T cell receptor beta chains share one sample of origin, sequenced in a study of shared clonotypes between healthy human individuals. CD45RO-negative CD8 cells positively selected for CCR7 made up the naive population, which excluded terminally differentiated effector memory CD45RA+ cells. Sequencing was performed with immunoSEQ multiplex PCR; in TCRdb, only in-frame clones are kept and a portion is missing. In the table there are over 2,000,000 clones, just over 90% of which are singletons. Sequenced material: naive CD8+ T cells from PBMCs. Source of these receptors: a man aged 18-30 years in good health. Some clones in this sample may be carry-over from other donors' samples.

This clone was found once. This chain links TRBV9 with TRBJ2-7; D is undetermined. V was shortened by 0 bases and J by 3 bases, with 13 bases between the two germline ends. The CDR3 covers 15 residues. Germline assignment: CDR1 SGDLS and CDR2 YYNGEE. In DNA form, the CDR3 reads TGTGCCAGCAGCGTAGGGCCGGACGGCCTCTACGAGCAGTACTTC. Its protein product is CASSVGPDGLYEQYF.

The chain uses TRBV7-9 and TRBJ2-7; TRBD2 aligns across 11 bases. Germline CDR1 reads SEHNR; CDR2 reads FQNEAQ (reference sequence). The V segment lost 5 bases and the J segment 3 bases; nucleotides outside the gene matches: 12. The CDR3 loop spans 17 amino acids. CDR3 in amino acids: CASSPIYTSGSRYEQYF. The CDR3 DNA reads as TGTGCCAGCAGCCCTATATACACTAGCGGGAGTCGCTACGAGCAGTACTTC.

The V call is TRBV18, the J call TRBJ2-3; D is possibly TRBD1 (6 bases). CDR3 length: 17 amino acids. The germline V and J ends were trimmed by 3 bases and 0 bases, with 16 bases remaining between them. In germline, CDR1 is KGHSH, CDR2 LQKENI. The chain's CDR3 is CASSPIRGHTSTDTQYF. The DNA for the CDR3 is TGTGCCAGCTCACCTATCAGGGGACATACTAGCACAGATACGCAGTATTTT.

This clone was counted between two and nine times. V is TRBV19 and J is TRBJ1-1; D is possibly TRBD1 (5 bases). The CDR3 runs 11 residues. V lost 7 bases to trimming and J lost 8 bases, with 11 bases between them. Per the germline V gene, CDR1 is LNHDA and CDR2 is SQIVND (reference sequence). Here the CDR3 reads CASIYGAEAFF. The DNA for the CDR3 is TGTGCCAGTATTTACGGGGCCGAAGCTTTCTTT. Variable domain in full (rest from reference TRBV19 and TRBJ1-1): DGGITQSPKYLFRKEGQNVTLSCEQNLNHDAMYWYRQDPGQGLRLIYYSQIVNDFQKGDIAEGYSVSREKKESFPLTVTSAQKNPTAFYLCASIYGAEAFFGQGTRLTVV.

The chain recombines TRBV5-6 with TRBJ2-3; D is unclear. Germline V gives CDR1 SGHDT, CDR2 YYEEEE. With 3 bases removed from V and 8 bases from J, the gap between germline ends came to 13 bases. The length of the CDR3 is 13 residues. This chain's CDR3 is CASSSSLLVTQYF. The CDR3 region has the DNA TGTGCCAGCAGCTCAAGTCTCCTCGTTACGCAGTATTTT.

The chain employs TRBV28 and TRBJ1-5, with D unclear. The germline V and J ends were trimmed by 3 bases and 3 bases, with 6 bases remaining between them. The germline V gene encodes CDR1 MDHEN and CDR2 SYDVKM. The CDR3 spans 13 residues. The CDR3 DNA follows: TGTGCCAGCAGTTTCAGTATCAATCAGCCCCAGCATTTT. Protein: CASSFSINQPQHF.

The chain has TRBV7-8 and TRBJ2-7, with D maybe TRBD2 (6 bases). The germline CDR1 and CDR2 sequences are SGHVS and FQNEAQ. The CDR3 runs to 15 residues. Trimming removed 6 bases from V and 3 bases from J, with 18 bases in between. In DNA form, the CDR3 reads TGTGCCAGCAGTAACCTTCCGGAGGGCCTCTACGAGCAGTACTTC. It encodes CASSNLPEGLYEQYF.

DNA for the CDR3: TGTGCCAGCAGGGGACAGGACGCTGAAAAACTGTTTTTT. Its translation is CASRGQDAEKLFF. The chain carries TRBV6-6 and TRBJ1-4; TRBD1 matches at 8 bases. The CDR3 is 13 residues long. V gave up 6 bases and J gave up 7 bases; unmatched junction bases: 4. CDR1 and CDR2 from the germline V gene are MNHNY and SVGAGI (reference sequence).

J is TRBJ2-3 and V is TRBV4-2; D is perhaps TRBD2 (6 bases). Trimming took off 4 bases at V and 1 base at J, with 15 bases between the two ends. CDR1 LGHNA and CDR2 YNFKEQ come from the germline V gene. CDR3 length: 16 residues. The DNA for the CDR3 is TGTGCCAGCAGCCCCCGGGTAGCGGAGGGCACAGATACGCAGTATTTT. This gives the protein CASSPRVAEGTDTQYF.

The V gene is TRBV27, the J gene TRBJ2-1; 8 bases are a match to TRBD2. The CDR3 is 17 residues long. The V gene's germline CDR1 is MNHEY and CDR2 SMNVEV (reference sequence). J lost 3 bases, V lost 2 bases, and 9 bases had no gene match. CDR3 nucleotides: TGTGCCAGCAGTTTACTGCCCGGGAGCGGGAGCTACAATGAGCAGTTCTTC. Its translation: CASSLLPGSGSYNEQFF.

The rearrangement links TRBV14 to TRBJ1-1; 8 nucleotides match TRBD1. This CDR3 is 14 amino acids long. Germline lookup yields CDR1 SGHDN and CDR2 FVKESK. The junction had 6 bases not matched to a gene; V was cut back by 5 bases and J by 4 bases. The CDR3 here is CASSSWTGTTEAFF. The CDR3 DNA reads as TGTGCCAGCAGCTCCTGGACAGGGACCACTGAAGCTTTCTTT.

The CDR3 DNA follows: TGTGCCAGCAGCCACCGACAGAACTACGAGCAGTACTTC. This gives the protein CASSHRQNYEQYF. The chain carries TRBV14 and TRBJ2-7; D possibly corresponds to TRBD1 (5 bases). The CDR3 extends over 13 amino acids. The V gene's germline CDR1 is SGHDN and CDR2 FVKESK. The V end lost 3 bases, the J end lost 3 bases, and 9 bases lay between the germline ends.

This clone was recorded only once. This chain joins TRBV21-1 and TRBJ2-1; TRBD1 reflects the table's D call only, with no check against the DNA. TRBV21-1 is marked as a pseudogene. The CDR3 has 19 residues. For the CDR3, the DNA is TGTGCCAGCAGCAATGACCTTAAAAGCCGGGACAAAGGGAACAATGAGCAGTTCTTC. This encodes CASSNDLKSRDKGNNEQFF.

This clone was seen only once. This chain links TRBV7-6 with TRBJ2-2; TRBD2 aligns across 7 bases. The ends lost 1 base at V and 7 bases at J; junction bases unmatched: 9. There are 16 residues in the CDR3. Germline V gene sequence: CDR1 SGHVS, CDR2 FNYEAQ. The CDR3 loop reads CASSLVAGGNDGELFF. The DNA of the CDR3 is TGTGCCAGCAGCTTAGTTGCCGGGGGGAACGACGGGGAGCTGTTTTTT.

Only one count was recorded for this clone. This sequence joins TRBV18 and TRBJ2-1, with 9 bases fitting TRBD2. Trimming took 6 bases from V and 3 from J; bases not matched to a gene: 12. This CDR3 has 17 amino acids. Germline CDR1 and CDR2: KGHSH and LQKENI. CDR3 amino acids: CASSEFSGSSYYNEQFF. CDR3 nucleotide sequence: TGTGCCAGCTCGGAGTTTAGCGGGAGCTCCTACTACAATGAGCAGTTCTTC.

The V call is TRBV5-1, the J call TRBJ1-2; the D gene is possibly TRBD1 (5 bases). Germline loops: CDR1 SGHRS, CDR2 YFSETQ. The CDR3 is made up of 16 amino acids. The V gene lost 0 bases and the J gene lost 3 bases, with 15 bases spanning the gap. The CDR3 DNA sequence: TGCGCCAGCAGCTTGGGGGTATTGGGGACGGACTATGGCTACACCTTC. Residues: CASSLGVLGTDYGYTF.

V is TRBV6-4 and J is TRBJ1-2, with D maybe TRBD1 (5 bases). The germline V gene encodes CDR1 MRHNA and CDR2 SNTAGT. Trimming removed 0 bases at V and 6 bases at J, with 14 bases between. CDR3 length equals 15 residues. In nucleotides, the CDR3 is TGTGCCAGCAGTGACTCACCCGGGGCGCAGAATGGCTACACCTTC. This codes for CASSDSPGAQNGYTF.

Worth noting for this clone: Other DNA sequences of this sample code for an identical CDR3. The V and J genes are TRBV7-9 and TRBJ2-6, with unresolved D. Trimming shortened V by 1 base and J by 1 base, and 5 bases separated the two germline ends. Germline V gene sequence: CDR1 SEHNR, CDR2 FQNEAQ (reference sequence). There are 15 residues in the CDR3. The CDR3 DNA reads as TGTGCCAGCAGCTTAGTGGGATCTGGGGCCAACGTCCTGACTTTC. It specifies CASSLVGSGANVLTF.

The gene calls are TRBV5-1 and TRBJ2-3; TRBD1 matches at 9 bases. Per germline, CDR1 SGHRS and CDR2 YFSETQ. Unmatched junction bases numbered 6, after V lost 2 bases and J lost 2 bases. The CDR3 is 16 amino acids. The CDR3 DNA follows: TGCGCCAGCAGCTTCGAAGGGACAGGGTACACAGATACGCAGTATTTT. It translates to CASSFEGTGYTDTQYF.

The chain couples TRBV4-1 to TRBJ2-1, with D perhaps matching TRBD1 (6 bases). Trimming shortened V by 8 bases and J by 0 bases, and 17 bases separated the two germline ends. CDR1 is MGHRA and CDR2 is YSYEKL in the germline V gene. The CDR3 has 16 residues. CDR3 sequence reads: CASGRTVQSSYNEQFF. The CDR3, as DNA: TGCGCCAGCGGTAGGACAGTCCAAAGCTCCTACAATGAGCAGTTCTTC.

The rearrangement joins TRBV4-1 to TRBJ2-7; tentatively, D is TRBD1 or TRBD2 (5 bases each). The germline V and J ends were trimmed by 2 bases and 6 bases, with 11 bases remaining between them. This CDR3 is built from 13 residues. Germline assignment: CDR1 MGHRA and CDR2 YSYEKL. CDR3 region: CASSQRPGSEQYF. CDR3 DNA sequence: TGCGCCAGCAGCCAACGGCCAGGGAGCGAGCAGTACTTC.

In this sample, this clone turned up once. This chain joins TRBV4-1 and TRBJ1-5, with a possible D match to TRBD1 (5 bases). The CDR3 contains 18 residues. V was cut by 3 bases and J by 1 base, with 19 bases left in between. Germline V lookup: CDR1 MGHRA, CDR2 YSYEKL. The CDR3 region has the DNA TGCGCCAGCAGCCACGCCCGGCGGGACGGGGAGAGCAATCAGCCCCAGCATTTT. Translated: CASSHARRDGESNQPQHF.

This rearrangement joins TRBV5-5 to TRBJ2-7; 7 bases are shared with TRBD2. The V gene's germline CDR1 is SGHKS and CDR2 YYEKEE (reference sequence). This CDR3 is 15 amino acids long. The V segment lost 4 bases and the J segment 0 bases; nucleotides outside the gene matches: 7. The CDR3: CASSPAGTTSYEQYF. CDR3 nucleotide sequence: TGTGCCAGCAGCCCAGCCGGGACTACCTCCTACGAGCAGTACTTC.

The chain carries TRBV11-2 and TRBJ2-2, with 7 bases matching TRBD2. V dropped 0 bases and J dropped 7; count of bases not matched to a gene: 5. This CDR3 comprises 15 residues. Looked up from germline, CDR1 is SGHAT and CDR2 is FQNNGV. The CDR3 loop is CASSLEIGGSGELFF. In DNA form, the CDR3 reads TGTGCCAGCAGCTTAGAGATAGGCGGGAGCGGGGAGCTGTTTTTT.

The chain recombines TRBV15 with TRBJ1-4; a weak D match, TRBD1 (5 bases). The CDR3 has 15 amino acids. V lost 3 bases and J 7 bases, leaving 15 bases between the germline ends. CDR1 and CDR2 (germline): LNHNV, YYDKDF (reference sequence). CDR3 sequence reads: CATSRTSGGGEKLFF. In DNA, the CDR3 is TGTGCCACCAGCAGGACCTCCGGGGGAGGTGAAAAACTGTTTTTT.

The chain carries TRBV5-6 and TRBJ2-7, with 7 positions matching TRBD1. This CDR3 contains 14 residues. CDR1 SGHDT and CDR2 YYEEEE come from the germline V gene. J lost 6 bases, V lost 0 bases, and 6 bases had no gene match. The CDR3 DNA sequence: TGTGCCAGCAGCTTGGCTTTACAGGGGAGCGAGCAGTACTTC. It encodes CASSLALQGSEQYF.

J is TRBJ1-3 and V is TRBV27; maybe TRBD1 (5 bases). The CDR3 contains 14 residues. V was cut by 2 bases and J by 2 bases, with 7 bases left in between. Germline V gene sequence: CDR1 MNHEY, CDR2 SMNVEV (reference sequence). Here the CDR3 DNA reads TGTGCCAGCAGTTTAGCGGGACCTGGAAACACCATATATTTT. Translating it yields CASSLAGPGNTIYF.

The chain has TRBV9 and TRBJ2-2; D not certain. V gave up 0 bases and J gave up 4 bases, with 19 bases separating them. CDR3 length equals 18 residues. CDR1 and CDR2 (germline): SGDLS, YYNGEE. CDR3 sequence: CASSVGLNQYSPTGELFF. For the CDR3, the DNA is TGTGCCAGCAGCGTAGGGTTGAACCAATACAGCCCCACCGGGGAGCTGTTTTTT.

V usage is TRBV5-1 and J usage is TRBJ2-3; 9 bases are shared with TRBD2. Unmatched junction bases numbered 8, after V lost 4 bases and J lost 2 bases. CDR1 SGHRS and CDR2 YFSETQ come from the germline V gene. This CDR3 comprises 16 residues. The CDR3 is CASSQAGGGVTDTQYF. CDR3 bases: TGCGCCAGCAGCCAAGCGGGAGGCGGTGTCACAGATACGCAGTATTTT.

This chain links TRBV2 with TRBJ2-1; TRBD1 aligns across 8 bases. The CDR3 contains 13 residues. V lost 7 bases, J lost 8 bases, and 7 bases stayed unmatched. Looked up from germline, CDR1 is SNHLY and CDR2 is FYNNEI. CDR3 coding DNA: TGTGCCAGCACTGGACAGGGCCTCGATGAGCAGTTCTTC. Translating it yields CASTGQGLDEQFF. The whole variable domain, remainder taken from reference TRBV2 and TRBJ2-1, is EPEVTQTPSHQVTQMGQEVILRCVPISNHLYFYWYRQILGQKVEFLVSFYNNEISEKSEIFDDQFSVERPDGSNFTLKIRSTKLEDSAMYFCASTGQGLDEQFFGPGTRLTVL.